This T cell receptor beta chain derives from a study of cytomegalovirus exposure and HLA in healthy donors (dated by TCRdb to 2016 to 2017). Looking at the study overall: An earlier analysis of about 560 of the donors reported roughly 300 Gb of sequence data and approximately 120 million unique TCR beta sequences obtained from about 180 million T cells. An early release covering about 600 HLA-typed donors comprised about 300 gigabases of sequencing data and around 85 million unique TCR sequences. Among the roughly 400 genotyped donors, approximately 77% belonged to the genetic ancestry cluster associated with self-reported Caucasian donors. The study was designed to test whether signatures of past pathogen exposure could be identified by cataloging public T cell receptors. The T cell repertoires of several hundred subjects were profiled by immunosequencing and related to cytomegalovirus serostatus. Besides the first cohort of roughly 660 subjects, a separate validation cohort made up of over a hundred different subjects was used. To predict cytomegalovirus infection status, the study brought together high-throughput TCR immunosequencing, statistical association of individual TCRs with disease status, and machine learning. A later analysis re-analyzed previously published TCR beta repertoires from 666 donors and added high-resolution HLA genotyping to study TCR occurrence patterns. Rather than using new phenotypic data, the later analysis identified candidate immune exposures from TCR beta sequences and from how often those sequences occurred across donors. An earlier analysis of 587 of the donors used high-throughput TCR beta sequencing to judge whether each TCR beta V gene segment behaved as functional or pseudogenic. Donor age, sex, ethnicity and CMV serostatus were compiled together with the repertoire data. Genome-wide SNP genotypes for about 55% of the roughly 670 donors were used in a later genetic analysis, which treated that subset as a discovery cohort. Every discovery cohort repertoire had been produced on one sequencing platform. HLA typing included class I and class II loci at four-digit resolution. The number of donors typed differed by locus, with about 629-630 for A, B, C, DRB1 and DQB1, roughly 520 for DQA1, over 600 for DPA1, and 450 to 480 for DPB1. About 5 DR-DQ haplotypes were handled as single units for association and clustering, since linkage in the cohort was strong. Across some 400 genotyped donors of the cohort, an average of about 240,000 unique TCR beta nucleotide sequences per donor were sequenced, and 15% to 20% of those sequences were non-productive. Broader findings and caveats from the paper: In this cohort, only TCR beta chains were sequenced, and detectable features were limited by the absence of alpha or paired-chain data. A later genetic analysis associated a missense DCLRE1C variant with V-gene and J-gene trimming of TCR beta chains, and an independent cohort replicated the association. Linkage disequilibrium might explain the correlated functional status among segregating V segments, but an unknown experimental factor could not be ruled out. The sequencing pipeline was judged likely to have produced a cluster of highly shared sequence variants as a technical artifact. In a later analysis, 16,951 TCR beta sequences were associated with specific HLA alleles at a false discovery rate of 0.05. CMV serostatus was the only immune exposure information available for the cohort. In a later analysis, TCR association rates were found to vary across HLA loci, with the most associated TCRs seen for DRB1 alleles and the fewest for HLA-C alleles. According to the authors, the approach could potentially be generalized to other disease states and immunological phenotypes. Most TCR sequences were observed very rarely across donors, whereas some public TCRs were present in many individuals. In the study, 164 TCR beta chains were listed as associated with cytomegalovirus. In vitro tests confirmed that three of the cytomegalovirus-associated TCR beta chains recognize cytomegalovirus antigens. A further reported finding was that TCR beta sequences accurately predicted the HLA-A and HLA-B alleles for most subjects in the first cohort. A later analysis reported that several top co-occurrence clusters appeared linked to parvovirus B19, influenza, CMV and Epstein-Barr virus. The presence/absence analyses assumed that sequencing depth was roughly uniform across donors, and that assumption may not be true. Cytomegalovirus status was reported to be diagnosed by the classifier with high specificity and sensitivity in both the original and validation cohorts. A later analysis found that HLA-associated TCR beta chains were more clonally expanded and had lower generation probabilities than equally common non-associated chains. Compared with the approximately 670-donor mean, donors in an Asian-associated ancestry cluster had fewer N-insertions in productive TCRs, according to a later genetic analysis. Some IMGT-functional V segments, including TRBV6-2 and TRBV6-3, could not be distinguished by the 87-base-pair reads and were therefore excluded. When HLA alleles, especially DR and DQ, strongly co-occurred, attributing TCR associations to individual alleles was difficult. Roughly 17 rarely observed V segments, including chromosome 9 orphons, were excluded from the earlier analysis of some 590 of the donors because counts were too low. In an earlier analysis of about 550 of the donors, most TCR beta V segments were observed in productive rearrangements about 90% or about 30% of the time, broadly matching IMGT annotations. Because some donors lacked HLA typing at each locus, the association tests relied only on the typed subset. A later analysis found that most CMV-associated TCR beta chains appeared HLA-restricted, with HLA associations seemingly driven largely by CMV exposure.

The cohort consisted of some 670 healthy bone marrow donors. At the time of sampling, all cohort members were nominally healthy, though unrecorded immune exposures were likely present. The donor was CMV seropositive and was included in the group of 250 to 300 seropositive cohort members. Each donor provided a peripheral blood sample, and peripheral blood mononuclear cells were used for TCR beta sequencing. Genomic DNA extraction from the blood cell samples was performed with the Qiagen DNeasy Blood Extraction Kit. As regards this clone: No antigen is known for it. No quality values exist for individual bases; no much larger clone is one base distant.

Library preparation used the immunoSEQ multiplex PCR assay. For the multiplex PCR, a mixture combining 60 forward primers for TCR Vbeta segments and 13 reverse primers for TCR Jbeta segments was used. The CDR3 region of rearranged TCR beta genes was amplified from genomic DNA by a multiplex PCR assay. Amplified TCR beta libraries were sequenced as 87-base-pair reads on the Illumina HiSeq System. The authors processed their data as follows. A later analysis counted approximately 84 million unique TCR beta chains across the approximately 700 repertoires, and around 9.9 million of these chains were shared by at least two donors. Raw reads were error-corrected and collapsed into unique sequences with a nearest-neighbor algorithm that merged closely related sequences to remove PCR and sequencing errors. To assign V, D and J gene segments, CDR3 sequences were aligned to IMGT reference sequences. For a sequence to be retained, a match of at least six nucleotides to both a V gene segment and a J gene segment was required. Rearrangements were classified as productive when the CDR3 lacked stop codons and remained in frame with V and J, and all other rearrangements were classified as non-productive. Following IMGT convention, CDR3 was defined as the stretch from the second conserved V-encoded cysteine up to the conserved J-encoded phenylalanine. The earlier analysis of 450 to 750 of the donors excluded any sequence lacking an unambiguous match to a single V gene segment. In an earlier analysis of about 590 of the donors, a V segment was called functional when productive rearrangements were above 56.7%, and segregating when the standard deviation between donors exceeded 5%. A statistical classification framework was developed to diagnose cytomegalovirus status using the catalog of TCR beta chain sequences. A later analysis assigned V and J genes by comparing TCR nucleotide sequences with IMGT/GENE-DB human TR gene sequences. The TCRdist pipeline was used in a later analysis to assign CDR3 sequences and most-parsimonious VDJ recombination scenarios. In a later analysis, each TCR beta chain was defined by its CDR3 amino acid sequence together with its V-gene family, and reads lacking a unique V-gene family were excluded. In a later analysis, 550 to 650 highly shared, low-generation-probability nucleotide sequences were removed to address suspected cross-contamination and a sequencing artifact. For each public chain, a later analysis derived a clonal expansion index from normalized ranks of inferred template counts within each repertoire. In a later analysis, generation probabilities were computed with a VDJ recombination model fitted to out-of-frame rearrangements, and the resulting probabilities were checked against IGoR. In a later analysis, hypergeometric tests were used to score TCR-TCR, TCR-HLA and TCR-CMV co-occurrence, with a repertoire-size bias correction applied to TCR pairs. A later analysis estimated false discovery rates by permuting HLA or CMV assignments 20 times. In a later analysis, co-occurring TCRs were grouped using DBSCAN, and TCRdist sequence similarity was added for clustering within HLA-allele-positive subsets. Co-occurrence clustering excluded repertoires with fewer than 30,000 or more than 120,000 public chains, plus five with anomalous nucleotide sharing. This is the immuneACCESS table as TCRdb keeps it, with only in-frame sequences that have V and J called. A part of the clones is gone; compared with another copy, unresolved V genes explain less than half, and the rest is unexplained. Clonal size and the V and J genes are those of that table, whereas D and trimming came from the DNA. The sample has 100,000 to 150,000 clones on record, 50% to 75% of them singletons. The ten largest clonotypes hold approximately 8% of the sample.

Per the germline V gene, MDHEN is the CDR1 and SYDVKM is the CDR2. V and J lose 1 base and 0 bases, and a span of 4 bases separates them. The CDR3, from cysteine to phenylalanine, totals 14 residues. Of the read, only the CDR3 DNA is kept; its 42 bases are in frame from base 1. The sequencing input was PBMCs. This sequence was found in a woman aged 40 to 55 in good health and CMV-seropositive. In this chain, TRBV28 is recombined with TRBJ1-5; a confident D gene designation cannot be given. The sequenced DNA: TGTGCCAGCAGTTTATTCCGTAGCAATCAGCCCCAGCATTTT. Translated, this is CASSLFRSNQPQHF. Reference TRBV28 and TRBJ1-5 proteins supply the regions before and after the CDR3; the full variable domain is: DVKVTQSSRYLVKRTGEKVFLECVQDMDHENMFWYRQDPGLGLRLIYFSYDVKMKEKGDIPEGYSVSREKKERFSLILESASTNQTSMYLCASSLFRSNQPQHFGDGTRLSIL.